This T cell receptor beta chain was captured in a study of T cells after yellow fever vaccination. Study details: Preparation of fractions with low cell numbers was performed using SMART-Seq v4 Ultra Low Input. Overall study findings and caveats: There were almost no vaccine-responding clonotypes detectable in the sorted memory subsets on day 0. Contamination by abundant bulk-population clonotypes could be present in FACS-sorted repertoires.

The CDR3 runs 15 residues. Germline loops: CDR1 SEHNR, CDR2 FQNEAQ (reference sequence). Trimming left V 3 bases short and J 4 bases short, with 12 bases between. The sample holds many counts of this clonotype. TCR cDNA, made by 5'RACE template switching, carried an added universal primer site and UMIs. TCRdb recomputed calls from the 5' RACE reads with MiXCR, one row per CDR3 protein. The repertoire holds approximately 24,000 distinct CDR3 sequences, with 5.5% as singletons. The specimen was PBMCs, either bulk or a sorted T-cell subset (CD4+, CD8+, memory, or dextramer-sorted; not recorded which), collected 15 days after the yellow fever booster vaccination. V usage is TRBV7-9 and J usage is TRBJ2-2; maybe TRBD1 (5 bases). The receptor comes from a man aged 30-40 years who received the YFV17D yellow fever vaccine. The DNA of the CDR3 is TGTGCCAGCAGCTTGCAGGGTGGAACCACCGGGGAGCTGTTTTTT. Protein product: CASSLQGGTTGELFF.